The 20 T cell receptor beta chains below were found in one sample sequenced in a study of PD-1 blockade in classical Hodgkin lymphoma. All trial patients relapsed after autologous stem cell transplantation. The protocol was immunoSEQ multiplex PCR, while the TCRdb copy is restricted to in-frame clones and leaves out a portion. The table lists some 46,000 clones, around 80% of them singletons. Sequenced here: peripheral blood mononuclear cells (PBMCs), sampled before the second cycle of nivolumab. The receptors originated from a human donor with classical Hodgkin lymphoma.

The J gene is TRBJ2-2, the V gene TRBV7-2; 8 bases fit TRBD1. V lost 5 bases and J lost 5; bases outside the gene matches: 13. Germline V gene data show CDR1 as SGHTA and CDR2 as FQGNSA. This CDR3 is built from 17 residues. In nucleotides, the CDR3 is TGTGCCAGCAGCCCCAAAGGGGCAGGGGGCGGTACCGGGGAGCTGTTTTTT. It encodes CASSPKGAGGGTGELFF. Together with reference TRBV7-2 and TRBJ2-2, the CDR3 gives the full variable domain: GAGVSQSPSNKVTEKGKDVELRCDPISGHTALYWYRQSLGQGLEFLIYFQGNSAPDKSGLPSDRFSAERTGGSVSTLTIQRTQQEDSAVYLCASSPKGAGGGTGELFFGEGSRLTVL.

This clone was picked up one time. A read error may produce the germline difference seen at one junction end. V is TRBV6-1 and J is TRBJ1-1, with a weak D call TRBD1 (5 bases). The CDR3 contains 12 residues. CDR1 and CDR2 (germline): MNHNS, SASEGT. CDR3 amino acids: CASREARGEAFF. The CDR3 DNA sequence: TGTGCCAGCAGGGAAGCGCGGGGGGAAGCTTTCTTT.

The J gene is TRBJ2-2, the V gene TRBV7-6; TRBD1 agrees at 7 bases. The CDR3 is 14 residues long. Germline V gives CDR1 SGHVS, CDR2 FNYEAQ. V shed 7 bases and J 0 bases; nucleotides not matched to a gene: 2. DNA of the CDR3: TGTGCCAGCAACCAGGGGGCGAACACCGGGGAGCTGTTTTTT. Translation: CASNQGANTGELFF.

The V call is TRBV6-1, the J call TRBJ2-3; weak D call: TRBD2 (6 bases). Deletions cut 2 bases from V and 0 bases from J, with 9 bases between. Germline CDR1 and CDR2: MNHNS and SASEGT. There are 15 residues in the CDR3. CDR3 loop: CASSELAGSTDTQYF. Written as DNA, the CDR3 is TGTGCCAGCAGTGAATTGGCGGGGAGCACAGATACGCAGTATTTT.

This clone was counted between two and nine times. The V and J genes are TRBV18 and TRBJ1-5; tentatively, D is TRBD1 (6 bases). Trimming left V 3 bases short and J 1 base short, with 16 bases between. The CDR3 runs 17 residues. The germline gives CDR1 KGHSH, CDR2 LQKENI. The CDR3 is CASSPFTGLGSNQPQHF. The CDR3 coding sequence is TGTGCCAGCTCACCTTTTACAGGGTTGGGGAGCAATCAGCCCCAGCATTTT.

This rearrangement joins TRBV5-4 to TRBJ2-3; 7 nucleotides align to TRBD1. CDR1 and CDR2 from the germline V gene are SGHNT and YYREEE (reference sequence). V lost 10 bases and J lost 2; bases outside the gene matches: 4. The CDR3 has 12 amino acids. DNA for the CDR3: TGTGCCGGGACAGACCCCACAGATACGCAGTATTTT. Translated, it gives CAGTDPTDTQYF.

The V gene is TRBV7-2, the J gene TRBJ2-5, with D maybe TRBD1 (7 bases). The CDR3 runs 15 residues. The V end lost 3 bases, the J end lost 4 bases, and 15 bases lay between the germline ends. The germline V gene has CDR1 SGHTA and CDR2 FQGNSA. The CDR3 sequence is CASSFHRGGGETQYF. The CDR3 bases are TGTGCCAGCAGCTTTCACAGGGGAGGAGGAGAGACCCAGTACTTC.

The chain combines TRBV19 with TRBJ1-2, with D maybe TRBD1 (6 bases). This CDR3 has 17 residues. Germline assignment: CDR1 LNHDA and CDR2 SQIVND (reference sequence). V was shortened by 9 bases and J by 5 bases, with 28 bases between the two germline ends. CDR3 in amino acids: CARINRFRGRVGYGYTF. For the CDR3, the DNA is TGTGCCAGGATAAACAGGTTTCGGGGGCGCGTGGGATATGGCTACACCTTC.

The chain carries TRBV6-5 and TRBJ2-5, with 9 bases that match TRBD2. Germline CDR1 reads MNHEY; CDR2 reads SVGAGI. The junction had 11 bases not matched to a gene; V was cut back by 5 bases and J by 10 bases. The CDR3 loop spans 14 amino acids. The CDR3, as DNA: TGTGCCAGCAGTCCCGGGACTAGCCCAACCGGCCAGTACTTC. This sequence encodes CASSPGTSPTGQYF.

V usage is TRBV29-1 and J usage is TRBJ2-5; D not resolved. Trimming shortened V by 2 bases and J by 2 bases, and 9 bases separated the two germline ends. Germline CDR1 SQVTM, CDR2 ANQGSEA. The CDR3 is 13 residues long. CDR3 amino acids: CSVESPDQETQYF. CDR3 DNA sequence: TGCAGCGTTGAATCCCCAGATCAAGAGACCCAGTACTTC.

This clone was observed once. The gene calls are TRBV5-1 and TRBJ2-1, with 8 nucleotides matching TRBD2. The CDR3 is 19 amino acids. The J segment lost 9 bases and the V segment lost 4 bases, leaving 24 bases of the junction unmatched. Per the germline V gene, CDR1 is SGHRS and CDR2 is YFSETQ. The CDR3 region is CASSPTSGHAGGPGGEQFF. The CDR3 DNA sequence: TGCGCCAGCAGCCCAACTAGCGGACACGCCGGCGGGCCGGGGGGTGAGCAGTTCTTC.

This rearrangement joins TRBV9 to TRBJ1-2, with a weak D call TRBD1 (6 bases). V was trimmed by 0 bases and J by 4 bases, leaving 25 bases between them. The CDR3 is 19 amino acids. The V gene's germline CDR1 is SGDLS and CDR2 YYNGEE. CDR3: CASSVAPQLMGHRGYGYTF. In DNA form, the CDR3 reads TGTGCCAGCAGCGTAGCCCCTCAACTGATGGGACATCGAGGCTATGGCTACACCTTC.

This clone turned up a few times. V gene TRBV7-3 combines with J gene TRBJ2-1; 16 nucleotides line up with TRBD2. Germline V CDR1 and CDR2: SGHTA, FQGTGA. CDR3 length: 19 amino acids. With 5 bases clipped from V and 3 bases from J, the junction kept 10 bases outside the gene matches. The CDR3 DNA reads as TGTGCCAGCAGCCTGAAGGGACTAGCGGGGGGGATTATCTACAATGAGCAGTTCTTC. Its translation: CASSLKGLAGGIIYNEQFF.

The V gene is TRBV5-6, the J gene TRBJ2-5; 7 bases are a match to TRBD2. The CDR3 runs 17 residues. V lost 3 bases, J lost 2 bases, and 13 bases stayed unmatched. Germline V gene data show CDR1 as SGHDT and CDR2 as YYEEEE. CDR3 nucleotide sequence: TGTGCCAGCAGCTCCGCCTATGGTCTAGCGGTACAAGAGACCCAGTACTTC. It encodes CASSSAYGLAVQETQYF.

This clone is medium-sized within its sample. This chain links TRBV7-6 with TRBJ1-1; D may be TRBD1 (5 bases). The V end lost 5 bases, the J end lost 7 bases, and 11 bases lay between the germline ends. CDR3 length equals 12 residues. The V gene's germline CDR1 is SGHVS and CDR2 FNYEAQ. The CDR3 is CASSDRGGEAFF. CDR3 coding DNA: TGTGCCAGCAGCGACCGGGGGGGTGAAGCTTTCTTT.

The J gene is TRBJ2-7, the V gene TRBV27; 13 bases line up with TRBD2. V lost 3 bases to trimming and J lost 0 bases; unmatched junction nucleotides: 11. Germline CDR1 MNHEY, CDR2 SMNVEV (reference sequence). This CDR3 spans 19 amino acids. In nucleotides, the CDR3 is TGTGCCAGCAGTTTTAAGCCGGGACTAGCGGGATTTAGCTCCTACGAGCAGTACTTC. This encodes CASSFKPGLAGFSSYEQYF.

This clone was observed a few times. J is TRBJ1-1 and V is TRBV30; D gene unclear. The V and J ends lost 3 bases and 4 bases respectively, with 12 bases between them. Germline lookup yields CDR1 GTSNPN and CDR2 SVGIG (reference sequence). The CDR3 has 13 residues. The CDR3 sequence: CAWSPMGSTEAFF. The DNA of the CDR3 is TGTGCCTGGAGCCCGATGGGGAGCACTGAAGCTTTCTTT.

V and J are TRBV5-1 and TRBJ2-1; 7 bases line up with TRBD2. Looked up from germline, CDR1 is SGHRS and CDR2 is YFSETQ. This CDR3 region has 15 residues. V was pared by 1 base and J by 10 bases, with 11 bases of the junction left unmatched. CDR3 sequence reads: CASSLSLAEVGEQFF. CDR3 coding DNA: TGCGCCAGCAGCTTGTCGCTAGCGGAGGTGGGAGAGCAGTTCTTC. The whole variable domain, filled in from reference TRBV5-1 and TRBJ2-1, reads KAGVTQTPRYLIKTRGQQVTLSCSPISGHRSVSWYQQTPGQGLQFLFEYFSETQRNKGNFPGRFSGRQFSNSRSEMNVSTLELGDSALYLCASSLSLAEVGEQFFGPGTRLTVL.

This clone appeared once. The chain recombines TRBV2 with TRBJ1-1, with unresolved D. The germline V gene encodes CDR1 SNHLY and CDR2 FYNNEI. V was trimmed by 3 bases and J by 0 bases, leaving 8 bases between them. The CDR3 is made up of 14 amino acids. CDR3 sequence: CASSDRLLNTEAFF. The CDR3 bases are TGTGCCAGCAGTGACAGGCTGCTGAACACTGAAGCTTTCTTT. Using reference TRBV2 and TRBJ1-1 for the parts outside the CDR3, the full variable domain is EPEVTQTPSHQVTQMGQEVILRCVPISNHLYFYWYRQILGQKVEFLVSFYNNEISEKSEIFDDQFSVERPDGSNFTLKIRSTKLEDSAMYFCASSDRLLNTEAFFGQGTRLTVV.

The V and J genes are TRBV28 and TRBJ2-7, with 8 bases identical to TRBD2. Trimming removed 6 bases from V and 3 bases from J; junction bases left unmatched: 10. The CDR3 length is 15 residues. CDR1 is MDHEN and CDR2 is SYDVKM in the germline V gene. CDR3 protein: CASSSGGGLRYEQYF. The CDR3 DNA is TGTGCCAGCAGCTCGGGAGGGGGTTTGCGCTACGAGCAGTACTTC.